Listed here are 30 T cell receptor beta chains from one sample, sequenced in a study of T cell repertoires in ileal Crohn's disease. Generated by immunoSEQ multiplex PCR, the TCRdb table keeps only in-frame clones and is missing some. The table records about 1,200 clones, roughly 80% of them present only once. Regarding time point: neoterminal ileum biopsy at postoperative endoscopy, about 6 months after surgery. Sample: ileal tissue. Receptor source: an adult with Crohn's disease.

This chain joins TRBV15 and TRBJ2-3; 12 bases are a match to TRBD2. The CDR3 is made up of 17 amino acids. Germline V lookup: CDR1 LNHNV, CDR2 YYDKDF (reference sequence). V trimming: 0 bases; J trimming: 6 bases; junction bases outside the gene matches: 7. CDR3 DNA: TGTGCCACCAGCAGAGATCTAGCGGGGGGGCCAGGGGATACGCAGTATTTT. Protein: CATSRDLAGGPGDTQYF.

The chain combines TRBV15 with TRBJ2-7; 8 nucleotides match TRBD1. The germline V gene encodes CDR1 LNHNV and CDR2 YYDKDF (reference sequence). V was pared by 0 bases and J by 0 bases, with 13 bases of the junction left unmatched. The CDR3 runs to 19 residues. Here the CDR3 reads CATSRDLPRTGIYSYEQYF. The CDR3 DNA follows: TGTGCCACCAGCAGAGATCTCCCCCGGACAGGGATATACTCCTACGAGCAGTACTTC.

The V gene is TRBV2, the J gene TRBJ2-1; 12 bases line up with TRBD2. With 6 bases clipped from V and 0 bases from J, the junction kept 6 bases outside the gene matches. CDR1 and CDR2 (germline): SNHLY, FYNNEI. The CDR3 runs 17 residues. The CDR3 coding sequence is TGTGCCAGCAGCCTACTAGCGGGGGGACTCTCCTACAATGAGCAGTTCTTC. Translation gives CASSLLAGGLSYNEQFF.

This chain connects TRBV28 to TRBJ1-1; TRBD1 agrees at 7 bases. The CDR3 spans 13 residues. V lost 2 bases, J lost 5 bases, and 2 bases stayed unmatched. CDR1 and CDR2 from the germline V gene are MDHEN and SYDVKM. CDR3 sequence reads: CASSLQGGTEAFF. CDR3 coding DNA: TGTGCCAGCAGTTTACAGGGGGGAACTGAAGCTTTCTTT.

This clone was seen only once. V and J are TRBV4-1 and TRBJ1-2; the D is unclear. CDR1 is MGHRA and CDR2 is YSYEKL in the germline V gene. V was pared by 0 bases and J by 7 bases, with 18 bases between. This CDR3 is 16 amino acids long. This CDR3 reads CASSQDESVSFGGYTF. CDR3 nucleotide sequence: TGCGCCAGCAGCCAAGATGAGAGCGTTAGTTTCGGTGGCTACACCTTC.

V usage is TRBV5-1 and J usage is TRBJ1-5; D uncertain. The germline V and J ends were trimmed by 0 bases and 0 bases, with 7 bases remaining between them. Germline CDR1 SGHRS, CDR2 YFSETQ. The CDR3 loop spans 15 amino acids. The CDR3 nucleotides read TGCGCCAGCAGCTTGGGGGAGAATAGCAATCAGCCCCAGCATTTT. This translates into CASSLGENSNQPQHF.

This chain links TRBV7-8 with TRBJ1-5; D possibly corresponds to TRBD1 (6 bases). Trimming left V 4 bases short and J 4 bases short, with 8 bases between. The germline gives CDR1 SGHVS, CDR2 FQNEAQ. This CDR3 has 13 residues. CDR3 in amino acids: CASSYGTNQPQHF. As DNA, the CDR3 is TGTGCCAGCAGCTACGGGACAAATCAGCCCCAGCATTTT.

The CDR3 reads CAWSRQGVNGKLFF. CDR3 sequence (DNA): TGTGCCTGGTCAAGACAGGGGGTAAACGGAAAACTGTTTTTT. V gene TRBV30 combines with J gene TRBJ1-4; 9 bases are shared with TRBD1. Germline V gives CDR1 GTSNPN, CDR2 SVGIG (reference sequence). The CDR3 has 14 amino acids. Trimming at V came to 5 bases and at J to 10 bases, leaving 11 bases not matched to a gene. The entire variable domain, with the rest obtained from reference TRBV30 and TRBJ1-4, is as follows: SQTIHQWPATLVQPVGSPLSLECTVEGTSNPNLYWYRQAAGRGLQLLFYSVGIGQISSEVPQNLSASRPQDRQFILSSKKLLLSDSGFYLCAWSRQGVNGKLFFGSGTQLSVL.

The rearrangement uses TRBV6-5 and TRBJ1-4; TRBD1 might be the D (6 bases). The germline V gene encodes CDR1 MNHEY and CDR2 SVGAGI. V was clipped by 11 bases and J by 11 bases, with 21 bases between them. CDR3 size: 13 residues. CDR3 in amino acids: CASPGQGRDKLFF. CDR3 nucleotides: TGTGCCTCCCCCGGGCAGGGGAGAGACAAACTGTTTTTT.

This chain joins TRBV5-6 and TRBJ2-2; 8 nucleotides agree with TRBD2. J was trimmed by 5 bases and V by 2 bases; bases with no gene match: 8. This CDR3 has 16 residues. The germline CDR1 and CDR2 sequences are SGHDT and YYEEEE. The CDR3 region has the DNA TGTGCCAGCAGCTTTCCGGGGGGGGCCAGGACCGGGGAGCTGTTTTTT. It is translated as CASSFPGGARTGELFF.

This clone was counted once. The chain combines TRBV7-9 with TRBJ2-5; 8 nucleotides match TRBD2. J was trimmed by 4 bases and V by 5 bases; bases with no gene match: 6. Germline V gene sequence: CDR1 SEHNR, CDR2 FQNEAQ (reference sequence). CDR3 size: 14 residues. This CDR3 is CASSPTSAGETQYF. CDR3 nucleotide sequence: TGTGCCAGCAGCCCGACTAGCGCGGGAGAGACCCAGTACTTC. Drawing the rest from reference TRBV7-9 and TRBJ2-5, the complete variable domain is DTGVSQNPRHKITKRGQNVTFRCDPISEHNRLYWYRQTLGQGPEFLTYFQNEAQLEKSRLLSDRFSAERPKGSFSTLEIQRTEQGDSAMYLCASSPTSAGETQYFGPGTRLLVL.

The chain carries TRBV6-1 and TRBJ2-7, with D tentatively TRBD1 (7 bases). Germline loops: CDR1 MNHNS, CDR2 SASEGT. CDR3 length: 15 amino acids. The V gene lost 2 bases and the J gene lost 3 bases, with 14 bases spanning the gap. The CDR3 nucleotides read TGTGCCAGCAGTGAAACGGCAGGGGGGAGCTACGAGCAGTACTTC. This gives the protein CASSETAGGSYEQYF.

The V call is TRBV18, the J call TRBJ2-1; 7 bases fit TRBD2. Germline V gene sequence: CDR1 KGHSH, CDR2 LQKENI. The CDR3 is made up of 18 amino acids. Losses at the gene ends were 2 bases for V and 5 bases for J; bases not matched to a gene: 15. This CDR3 reads CASSPIFSIGAGNNEQFF. The CDR3 region has the DNA TGTGCCAGCTCACCAATATTTTCGATCGGAGCGGGGAACAATGAGCAGTTCTTC.

The chain couples TRBV28 to TRBJ1-4; 8 bases map to TRBD1. V was clipped by 5 bases and J by 4 bases; unmatched bases: 12. Looked up from germline, CDR1 is MDHEN and CDR2 is SYDVKM. The length of the CDR3 is 17 residues. The CDR3 DNA sequence: TGTGCCAGCAGTCATTCAATCAGGGGGCGAGGTAATGAAAAACTGTTTTTT. It encodes CASSHSIRGRGNEKLFF.

The chain links TRBV10-3 to TRBJ2-5, with D maybe TRBD1 (6 bases). Trimming removed 0 bases at V and 5 bases at J, with 16 bases between. CDR1 and CDR2 (germline): ENHRY, SYGVKD. This CDR3 is 16 amino acids long. DNA of the CDR3: TGTGCCATCAGTGAGTCTTGGGGGCCCGGGTTTGAGACCCAGTACTTC. The encoded protein is CAISESWGPGFETQYF.

J is TRBJ2-2 and V is TRBV28; possibly TRBD1 for D (6 bases). V lost 7 bases, J lost 3 bases, and 15 bases lay in between. The CDR3 contains 15 residues. Germline V CDR1 and CDR2: MDHEN, SYDVKM. This CDR3 reads CASTQRGQHTGELFF. In DNA form, the CDR3 reads TGTGCCAGCACCCAACGGGGACAACACACCGGGGAGCTGTTTTTT.

The rearrangement uses TRBV5-6 and TRBJ2-1, with D tentatively TRBD1 (5 bases). This CDR3 is 13 amino acids long. Germline V gene sequence: CDR1 SGHDT, CDR2 YYEEEE. Trimming removed 3 bases from V and 6 bases from J, with 10 bases in between. This CDR3 is CASSYDSPNEQFF. CDR3 coding DNA: TGTGCCAGCAGCTATGACAGCCCCAATGAGCAGTTCTTC.

V and J are TRBV11-3 and TRBJ1-1; D not certain. V shed 1 base and J shed 1 base, with 4 bases lying between them. Germline CDR1 is SGHNT and CDR2 is YENEEA. This CDR3 is 13 amino acids long. The CDR3 protein is CASSLGQNTEAFF. CDR3 sequence (DNA): TGTGCCAGCAGCTTAGGGCAGAACACTGAAGCTTTCTTT. Together with reference TRBV11-3 and TRBJ1-1, the CDR3 gives the full variable domain: EAGVVQSPRYKIIEKKQPVAFWCNPISGHNTLYWYLQNLGQGPELLIRYENEEAVDDSQLPKDRFSAERLKGVDSTLKIQPAELGDSAVYLCASSLGQNTEAFFGQGTRLTVV.

The chain links TRBV2 to TRBJ2-3; 9 nucleotides agree with TRBD2. With V trimmed by 10 bases and J by 0 bases, 14 bases remained unmatched. Germline V lookup: CDR1 SNHLY, CDR2 FYNNEI. This CDR3 region has 17 residues. The CDR3 loop reads CATAGLAFWASTDTQYF. DNA for the CDR3: TGTGCCACCGCGGGACTAGCTTTTTGGGCTAGCACAGATACGCAGTATTTT.

CDR3 DNA: TGTGCCAGTCACGGGGACTATGGCTACACCTTC. Its protein product is CASHGDYGYTF. The rearrangement joins TRBV10-3 to TRBJ1-2; D gene uncertain. From germline, CDR1 is ENHRY and CDR2 SYGVKD. The CDR3 length is 11 residues. Trimming pared 10 bases from V and 3 bases from J, leaving 9 bases between.

The rearrangement uses TRBV30 and TRBJ2-1, with D possibly TRBD2 on 7 matching bases. CDR1 and CDR2 (germline): GTSNPN, SVGIG (reference sequence). This CDR3 is built from 12 residues. Deletions cut 3 bases from V and 10 bases from J, with 13 bases between. DNA for the CDR3: TGTGCCTGGAGGGGGGGGGCACAGGAGCAGTTCTTC. As protein: CAWRGGAQEQFF.

In this sample, this clone turned up a few times. The rearrangement uses TRBV7-6 and TRBJ2-7; D gene ambiguous. Germline V CDR1 and CDR2: SGHVS, FNYEAQ. The CDR3 length is 13 residues. With 5 bases removed from V and 5 bases from J, the gap between germline ends came to 13 bases. CDR3 residues: CASSPRRQDEQYF. CDR3 sequence (DNA): TGTGCCAGCAGCCCTCGTCGGCAGGACGAGCAGTACTTC.

This clone was recorded only once. V and J are TRBV30 and TRBJ1-5, with D hard to call. The V gene's germline CDR1 is GTSNPN and CDR2 SVGIG (reference sequence). The CDR3 length is 13 residues. The V gene lost 2 bases and the J gene lost 2 bases, with 7 bases spanning the gap. CDR3 coding DNA: TGTGCCTGGAGTCCCCCCGGCAATCAGCCCCAGCATTTT. The encoded protein is CAWSPPGNQPQHF.

V usage is TRBV2 and J usage is TRBJ2-1; D uncertain. Germline V gene lookup returns CDR1 SNHLY and CDR2 FYNNEI. The CDR3 extends over 13 amino acids. Trimming removed 3 bases at V and 7 bases at J, with 10 bases between. CDR3 residues: CASSDTMSNEQFF. DNA for the CDR3: TGTGCCAGCAGTGATACTATGTCAAATGAGCAGTTCTTC.

This clone was observed once. The chain carries TRBV6-4 and TRBJ2-3, with 11 bases aligning to TRBD1. V was clipped by 3 bases and J by 5 bases; unmatched bases: 1. Germline V gene data show CDR1 as MRHNA and CDR2 as SNTAGT. This CDR3 has 14 amino acids. The CDR3 coding sequence is TGTGCCAGCAGTGAAGGGACAGGGGGAGATACGCAGTATTTT. Encoded protein: CASSEGTGGDTQYF.

J is TRBJ2-1 and V is TRBV19, with 15 bases that match TRBD2. The length of the CDR3 is 16 residues. The germline gives CDR1 LNHDA, CDR2 SQIVND (reference sequence). Trimming at V came to 5 bases and at J to 8 bases, leaving 7 bases not matched to a gene. CDR3 region: CASSPGTSGGSYEQFF. DNA of the CDR3: TGTGCCAGTAGTCCCGGGACTAGCGGGGGGTCCTATGAGCAGTTCTTC.

CDR3 region: CASSQDFPPSGTSLYEQYF. In DNA form, the CDR3 reads TGCGCCAGCAGCCAAGATTTCCCCCCGTCCGGGACTAGCTTATACGAGCAGTACTTC. The chain combines TRBV4-3 with TRBJ2-5; 9 bases line up with TRBD2. The DNA end favors TRBJ2-7, so the J call may be wrong. The CDR3 is 19 residues long. Germline CDR1 reads LGHNA; CDR2 reads YSLEER.

V usage is TRBV7-3 and J usage is TRBJ2-1; 8 nucleotides line up with TRBD2. V lost 1 base and J lost 7; bases outside the gene matches: 9. The CDR3 has 16 residues. CDR1 is SGHTA, CDR2 FQGTGA, per germline. The CDR3 sequence is CASSLNTAGGGNEQFF. CDR3 sequence (DNA): TGTGCCAGCAGCTTAAACACGGCGGGGGGAGGGAATGAGCAGTTCTTC. Based on the CDR3 plus reference TRBV7-3 and TRBJ2-1, the full variable domain is GAGVSQTPSNKVTEKGKYVELRCDPISGHTALYWYRQSLGQGPEFLIYFQGTGAADDSGLPNDRFFAVRPEGSVSTLKIQRTERGDSAVYLCASSLNTAGGGNEQFFGPGTRLTVL.

V is TRBV30 and J is TRBJ2-7; 7 bases are shared with TRBD1. CDR1 and CDR2 from the germline V gene are GTSNPN and SVGIG (reference sequence). The CDR3 has 15 amino acids. V lost 0 bases to trimming and J lost 3 bases; unmatched junction nucleotides: 8. The CDR3 DNA reads TGTGCCTGGAGTGTACCCGGGACAGACTACTACGAGCAGTACTTC. It is translated as CAWSVPGTDYYEQYF.

The chain has TRBV28 and TRBJ1-1, with a tentative D call TRBD1 (6 bases). CDR3 length equals 13 residues. The germline V gene has CDR1 MDHEN and CDR2 SYDVKM. The V end lost 8 bases, the J end lost 0 bases, and 10 bases lay between the germline ends. CDR3 in DNA: TGTGCCAGCCGACAGGACATGAACACTGAAGCTTTCTTT. Amino acid sequence: CASRQDMNTEAFF.